Below are 6 T cell receptor beta chains sequenced from a single sample in a study of T cells in tumors after PD-1 blockade. Only in-frame clones appear in the TCRdb table, and some are missing; sequencing was by immunoSEQ multiplex PCR. The repertoire consists of roughly 47,000 clones, with roughly three quarters occurring once and the leading ten covering roughly a sixth. The material sequenced was PBMCs, taken before anti-PD-1 treatment. The origin of the receptors is a human donor with basal cell carcinoma.

The chain carries TRBV7-9 and TRBJ2-7, with 7 bases that match TRBD1. CDR3 length: 15 residues. After removal of 5 bases from V and 7 bases from J, the junction contained 14 bases not matched to a gene. Germline values: CDR1 SEHNR, CDR2 FQNEAQ (reference sequence). CDR3 nucleotide sequence: TGTGCCAGCAGCCATAGACAGGGCGAGGTTACGGAGCAGTACTTC. Amino acid sequence: CASSHRQGEVTEQYF.

The V and J genes are TRBV6-2 or TRBV6-3 and TRBJ1-2, with D unresolved. The germline V gene encodes CDR1 MNHEY and CDR2 SVGEGT. This CDR3 has 17 amino acids. Trimming took off 0 bases at V and 2 bases at J, with 16 bases between the two ends. The CDR3 nucleotides are TGTGCCAGCAGTTACTCCCAGGACCATATCCCCAACTATGGCTACACCTTC. Protein sequence: CASSYSQDHIPNYGYTF.

The chain is built from TRBV7-2 and TRBJ1-1; D remains ambiguous. The CDR3 has 14 amino acids. V was shortened by 7 bases and J by 0 bases, with 12 bases between the two germline ends. The germline V gene has CDR1 SGHTA and CDR2 FQGNSA. As DNA, the CDR3 is TGTGCCAGCACACGTTTAGCCCTGAACACTGAAGCTTTCTTT. It encodes CASTRLALNTEAFF. Based on the CDR3 plus reference TRBV7-2 and TRBJ1-1, the full variable domain is GAGVSQSPSNKVTEKGKDVELRCDPISGHTALYWYRQSLGQGLEFLIYFQGNSAPDKSGLPSDRFSAERTGGSVSTLTIQRTQQEDSAVYLCASTRLALNTEAFFGQGTRLTVV.

The gene calls are TRBV7-8 and TRBJ2-1; weak D call: TRBD2 (5 bases). Germline V gene sequence: CDR1 SGHVS, CDR2 FQNEAQ. The germline V and J ends were trimmed by 2 bases and 10 bases, with 21 bases remaining between them. The CDR3 totals 16 residues. The CDR3 sequence: CASSLSYSLAGDEQFF. The CDR3 coding sequence is TGTGCCAGCAGCTTATCTTACTCGCTAGCTGGCGACGAGCAGTTCTTC.

The rearrangement uses TRBV28 and TRBJ2-4; D possibly corresponds to TRBD2 (6 bases). The germline V and J ends were trimmed by 2 bases and 8 bases, with 13 bases remaining between them. This CDR3 has 14 residues. Germline values: CDR1 MDHEN, CDR2 SYDVKM. CDR3 DNA: TGTGCCAGCAGTTTACCAGCGGGTGGGTACATTCAGTACTTC. Translated, it gives CASSLPAGGYIQYF.

This clone has a handful of counts. The chain employs TRBV6-1 and TRBJ1-2, with 10 bases lining up with TRBD1. Germline lookup yields CDR1 MNHNS and CDR2 SASEGT. The V segment lost 3 bases and the J segment 7 bases; nucleotides outside the gene matches: 11. This CDR3 comprises 16 residues. The chain's CDR3 is CASSDMARQGAGGYTF. CDR3 nucleotides: TGTGCCAGCAGTGATATGGCTAGACAGGGGGCGGGTGGCTACACCTTC.